The sequence of this T cell receptor (beta chain) was determined in a study of tumor-infiltrating lymphocytes in localized non-small cell lung cancer. The germline gives CDR1 SGHNT, CDR2 YYREEE (reference sequence). V was shortened by 0 bases and J by 4 bases, with 13 bases between the two germline ends. The CDR3 runs to 15 residues. Data came from immunoSEQ multiplex PCR; TCRdb stores just in-frame clones and leaves some out. The table has about 5,500 clones, 81% seen once. The chain links TRBV5-4 to TRBJ1-1; the D gene is possibly TRBD1 (6 bases). Source material: lung tumor tissue. This TCR derives from a human donor with non-small cell lung cancer. The CDR3 region is CASSLGGAVATEAFF. The CDR3 DNA is TGTGCCAGCAGCTTGGGGGGGGCTGTGGCCACTGAAGCTTTCTTT. The variable domain in full, completed from reference TRBV5-4 and TRBJ1-1, reads ETGVTQSPTHLIKTRGQQVTLRCSSQSGHNTVSWYQQALGQGPQFIFQYYREEENGRGNFPPRFSGLQFPNYSSELNVNALELDDSALYLCASSLGGAVATEAFFGQGTRLTVV.